This T cell receptor (beta chain) stems from a study of shared T cell receptors in the human thymus. The method was immunoSEQ multiplex PCR; TCRdb's version includes in-frame clones alone and lacks a portion of them. This table holds about 660,000 clones, approximately 87% found once. This CDR3 has 14 amino acids. Germline CDR1 and CDR2: MGHDK and SYGVNS. Trimming pared 2 bases from V and 3 bases from J, leaving 10 bases between. These records were also assigned to another study, of human thymus T cells. As reported in that work: Thymic and blood repertoires appeared to show biased V and J gene usage. Related research examined unrelated individuals and reported that their thymic repertoires overlapped highly.

This clonotype originated in a boy under two years old with a congenital heart defect. The chain is built from TRBV25-1 and TRBJ1-2; D possibly corresponds to TRBD1 (6 bases). Sequencing was performed on thymocytes. CDR3 residues: CASSERTGYYGYTF. CDR3 coding DNA: TGTGCCAGCAGTGAAAGAACAGGGTACTATGGCTACACCTTC.